This T cell receptor beta chain was observed in a study of shared clonotypes between healthy human individuals. In the CD4+ fraction, cells were divided into CD45RA+ naive and CD45RA-negative memory subsets. General study points: With few donors, the genetic and exposure-history diversity represented was limited. Clonotypes that were shared across a few donors made up 4.5% to 5% of naive CD4 clonotypes.

As to this clone: The target antigen is unknown.

The CDR3 runs to 14 residues. V gave up 4 bases and J gave up 3 bases, with 12 bases separating them. The germline V gene encodes CDR1 SNHLY and CDR2 FYNNEI. Profiling relied on immunoSEQ multiplex PCR, and the TCRdb table lists in-frame clones only, not all of them. Among 1.5 million to 1.9 million clones listed, nearly 99% were seen once. Source material: naive CD4+ T cells sorted from blood. The subset is: CD45RA+ positively selected. The chain uses TRBV2 and TRBJ2-5, with D possibly matching TRBD1 (6 bases). This TCR was sampled from a man aged 25-45 years in good health. CDR3 nucleotides: TGTGCCAGCAGTGTCACGGCAGGGGAAGAGACCCAGTACTTC. Translated, it gives CASSVTAGEETQYF.